The 3 T cell receptor beta chains listed next were all sequenced from one sample in a study of OX40 agonist ivuxolimab in advanced cancers. Assay: immunoSEQ multiplex PCR; the TCRdb copy retains only in-frame clones and omits some. The sample contains over 25,000 clones, approximately 83% of which appear only once. Material: CD4+ or CD8+ T cells sorted from blood, obtained in a trial of the OX40 agonist ivuxolimab. The receptors shown here come from an adult with an advanced solid tumor such as melanoma, head and neck, liver or kidney cancer.

The sample holds a few counts of this clone. V is TRBV9 and J is TRBJ1-6; 10 bases are shared with TRBD1. V was pared by 3 bases and J by 5 bases, with 5 bases of the junction left unmatched. Per germline, CDR1 SGDLS and CDR2 YYNGEE. The CDR3 consists of 16 residues. The CDR3 bases are TGTGCCAGCAGCGCGACCGGGACAGGGGATAATTCACCCCTCCACTTT. Its translation: CASSATGTGDNSPLHF.

This clone is medium-sized (0.01 to 0.1%). The chain carries TRBV2 and TRBJ2-1; D may be TRBD2 (6 bases). This CDR3 has 15 amino acids. V was clipped by 2 bases and J by 5 bases, with 13 bases between them. Germline assignment: CDR1 SNHLY and CDR2 FYNNEI. Here the CDR3 reads CASSERRGTNNEQFF. CDR3 coding DNA: TGTGCCAGCAGTGAAAGGCGGGGAACTAACAATGAGCAGTTCTTC.

The V gene is TRBV4-1, the J gene TRBJ2-1; D remains ambiguous. The V and J ends lost 5 bases and 5 bases respectively, with 10 bases between them. The CDR3 sequence is 13 residues long. The germline V gene encodes CDR1 MGHRA and CDR2 YSYEKL. CDR3 sequence: CASSAARNNEQFF. CDR3 coding DNA: TGCGCCAGCAGCGCTGCGCGGAACAATGAGCAGTTCTTC.